This is a list of T cell receptor beta chains from one sample in a study of blood T cell repertoires in COVID-19. Repertoires were generated with immunoSEQ multiplex PCR, while TCRdb's copy carries only in-frame clones and drops some. The data show around 200,000 clones, with 75% to 90% seen just once and roughly 4.9% held by the top ten. The specimen was PBMCs or T cells enriched from blood (not recorded which). The receptors here all came from a woman aged 25 to 39 who had been exposed to COVID-19. CDR3s include the opening cysteine and the closing phenylalanine or tryptophan. The D gene is left open where the match is weak. Some rows mark clone size as missing; the rest say once, few, many or name a class of expanded clone.

d_gene	v_gene	j_gene	abundance	CDR3aa	CDR3nt
.	TRBV7-3	TRBJ1-5	.	CASLYQPQHF	TGTGCCAGCTTATATCAGCCCCAGCATTTT
TRBD2	TRBV20-1	TRBJ2-5	.	CSAGDLGLAGGTQYF	TGCAGTGCTGGTGATTTGGGACTAGCGGGGGGGACCCAGTACTTC
.	TRBV7-6	TRBJ1-4	.	CASSGRFDEKLFF	TGTGCCAGTTCGGGGAGGTTTGATGAAAAACTGTTTTTT
.	TRBV19	TRBJ1-2	.	CASSFGVDYGYTF	TGTGCCAGTAGTTTCGGGGTTGACTATGGCTACACCTTC
TRBD1	TRBV30	TRBJ2-3	once	CAWSGQGRDTQYF	TGTGCCTGGAGTGGACAGGGTAGAGATACGCAGTATTTT
.	TRBV2	TRBJ1-1	.	CASSESGVEAFF	TGTGCCAGCAGTGAGAGCGGGGTCGAAGCTTTCTTT
TRBD2	TRBV4-2	TRBJ2-5	.	CASSQGLSGGWGETQYF	TGTGCCAGCAGCCAAGGTCTTAGCGGGGGCTGGGGGGAGACCCAGTACTTC
.	TRBV25-1	TRBJ2-1	once	CASSDAHPREQFF	TGTGCCAGCAGTGATGCTCATCCACGGGAGCAGTTCTTC
.	TRBV21-1	TRBJ2-5	.	CASSREQGTQYF	TGTGCCAGCAGCAGAGAACAGGGGACCCAGTACTTC
TRBD1	TRBV10-1	TRBJ2-1	.	CASSGAGTGGANEQFF	TGCGCCAGCAGTGGGGCCGGGACAGGGGGCGCCAATGAGCAGTTCTTC
.	TRBV13	TRBJ1-1	.	CASSLTGTEAFF	TGTGCCAGCAGCTTAACGGGGACTGAAGCTTTCTTT
.	TRBV30	TRBJ1-1	.	CAWSVGGETEAFF	TGTGCCTGGAGTGTAGGAGGGGAGACTGAAGCTTTCTTT
.	TRBV11-3	TRBJ1-4	.	CASSSSYRQTREKLFF	.
TRBD1	TRBV7-9	TRBJ1-2	.	CASSLVGTDNYGYTF	TGTGCCAGCAGCTTAGTAGGGACAGATAACTATGGCTACACCTTC
.	TRBV30	TRBJ2-7	.	CAWSGGGSSYEQYF	TGTGCCTGGAGTGGAGGCGGCAGCTCCTACGAGCAGTACTTC
.	TRBV18	TRBJ2-1	.	CASSPPSQGNNEQFF	TGTGCCAGCTCACCACCGTCACAGGGTAACAATGAGCAGTTCTTC
.	TRBV5-1	TRBJ1-5	.	CASSLWRGQPQHF	TGCGCCAGCAGCCTCTGGCGGGGTCAGCCCCAGCATTTT
TRBD2	TRBV24-1	TRBJ2-7	few	CATSDSGRYEQYF	TGTGCCACCAGTGACTCCGGGAGGTACGAGCAGTACTTC
TRBD1	TRBV2	TRBJ1-2	.	CASSVDRGLRGYTF	TGTGCCAGCAGCGTCGACAGGGGGTTGAGGGGCTACACCTTC
.	TRBV5-4	TRBJ2-6	once	CARGTGSSGANVLTF	TGTGCCAGAGGAACAGGGAGCTCTGGGGCCAACGTCCTGACTTTC
.	TRBV27	TRBJ2-3	once	CASSSRGGADTQYF	TGTGCCAGCAGTTCCAGGGGTGGCGCAGATACGCAGTATTTT
.	TRBV6-5	TRBJ1-2	.	CASNGREGLDYGYTF	TGTGCCAGCAATGGAAGAGAGGGCCTGGACTATGGCTACACCTTC
TRBD1	TRBV7-9	TRBJ1-5	.	CASSSDRGDQPQHF	TGTGCCAGCAGCTCGGACAGGGGGGATCAGCCCCAGCATTTT
TRBD2	TRBV25-1	TRBJ2-1	.	CASSGRKGLARSYNEQFF	TGTGCCAGCAGTGGACGGAAAGGACTAGCTAGGTCCTACAATGAGCAGTTCTTC
TRBD1	TRBV5-1	TRBJ2-7	medium-sized	CASSSETGVWAEQYF	TGCGCCAGCAGCTCCGAGACAGGGGTCTGGGCCGAGCAGTACTTC
.	TRBV11-2	TRBJ1-4	.	CASSPNEGTGEKLFF	TGTGCCAGCAGCCCTAATGAGGGAACGGGTGAAAAACTGTTTTTT
.	TRBV5-6	TRBJ2-7	.	CASSWGPGYEQYF	TGTGCCAGCAGCTGGGGGCCCGGGTACGAGCAGTACTTC
TRBD2	TRBV5-4	TRBJ2-3	.	CASSTRLAGGTDTQYF	TGTGCCAGCAGCACCAGACTAGCGGGGGGAACAGATACGCAGTATTTT
.	TRBV6-1	TRBJ1-1	.	CASSEGLWDTEAFF	TGTGCCAGCAGTGAGGGACTATGGGACACTGAAGCTTTCTTT
.	TRBV9	TRBJ1-4	few	CASSQTVGPEKLFF	TGTGCCAGCAGCCAGACGGTGGGCCCCGAAAAACTGTTTTTT
TRBD2	TRBV19	TRBJ2-2	few	CASRGAGAGTGELFF	TGTGCCAGCAGGGGAGCGGGGGCGGGGACCGGGGAGCTGTTTTTT
.	TRBV14	TRBJ2-7	.	CASSPDNTIQWGHYEQYF	TGTGCCAGCAGCCCAGACAACACTATTCAATGGGGCCACTACGAGCAGTACTTC
TRBD1	TRBV29-1	TRBJ1-4	.	CSVRTGGHEKLFF	TGCAGCGTTAGGACAGGGGGCCACGAAAAACTGTTTTTT
.	TRBV6-5	TRBJ2-7	.	CASSYSFGQGYEQYF	TGTGCCAGCAGTTACTCCTTCGGCCAGGGATACGAGCAGTACTTC
TRBD1	TRBV5-1	TRBJ2-3	.	CASSLTGDGADTQYF	TGCGCCAGCAGCTTAACAGGGGACGGGGCAGATACGCAGTATTTT
.	TRBV10-3	TRBJ1-6	once	CAISESRGNNSPLHF	TGTGCCATCAGTGAGTCGAGGGGGAACAATTCACCCCTCCACTTT
.	TRBV7-2	TRBJ1-4	.	CASSQGIGANEKLFF	TGTGCCAGCAGCCAAGGGATCGGGGCTAATGAAAAACTGTTTTTT
TRBD1	TRBV27	TRBJ1-2	few	CASSIDRDRVVTF	TGTGCCAGCAGTATTGACAGGGACAGGGTGGTCACCTTC
.	TRBV7-9	TRBJ1-2	.	CASSSDWGRSGYTF	TGTGCCAGCAGCTCAGATTGGGGGCGGTCTGGCTACACCTTC
.	TRBV28	TRBJ1-5	.	CASRVGRGGKNNQPQHF	TGTGCCAGCAGGGTGGGGCGGGGCGGAAAGAACAATCAGCCCCAGCATTTT
.	TRBV10-1	TRBJ2-2	once	CASSEGQAPEELFF	TGCGCCAGCAGTGAAGGTCAGGCACCAGAGGAGCTGTTTTTT
.	TRBV16	TRBJ1-3	.	CASSQFTSGNTIYF	TGTGCCAGCAGCCAATTTACATCTGGAAACACCATATATTTT